This TCR beta chain was sequenced during a study of blood T cell repertoires in COVID-19. Assay: immunoSEQ multiplex PCR; the TCRdb copy retains only in-frame clones and omits some. The sample records roughly 86,000 clones, around 81% being singletons. With 0 bases removed from V and 8 bases from J, the gap between germline ends came to 13 bases. CDR3 length: 14 amino acids. Germline V gene lookup returns CDR1 LGHDT and CDR2 YNNKEL (reference sequence). The chain carries TRBV3-1 (or the pseudogene TRBV3-2) and TRBJ1-2, with D unresolved. Sequenced sample: peripheral blood. This TCR came from a man in his fifties or sixties who had recovered from COVID-19. CDR3 loop: CASSQDLDSLGYTF. The CDR3 DNA reads TGTGCCAGCAGCCAAGATCTAGATTCTCTAGGCTACACCTTC.